The 21 T cell receptor beta chains presented below share a single source sample, sequenced in a study of T cell responses to AZD1222 COVID-19 vaccine. Profiling relied on immunoSEQ multiplex PCR, and the TCRdb table lists in-frame clones only, not all of them. The sample yields 75,000 to 100,000 clones, roughly nine tenths seen once. The input for sequencing was peripheral blood, taken on day 0 of AZD1222 vaccination. All receptors derive from an adult in good health.

The chain employs TRBV27 and TRBJ1-5, with D perhaps TRBD1 (5 bases). Trimming took 7 bases from V and 6 from J, leaving 10 bases between them. The germline V gene encodes CDR1 MNHEY and CDR2 SMNVEV (reference sequence). The CDR3 totals 12 residues. In DNA, the CDR3 is TGTGCCAGCAATACTCAGGGTCAGCCCCAGCATTTT. This sequence encodes CASNTQGQPQHF.

This rearrangement joins TRBV6-5 to TRBJ1-1; no clear D gene. This CDR3 region has 16 residues. Trimming took off 0 bases at V and 3 bases at J, with 14 bases between the two ends. Per the germline V gene, CDR1 is MNHEY and CDR2 is SVGAGI. Here the CDR3 DNA reads TGTGCCAGCAGTTACTCGACCATCCAGTTGTACACTGAAGCTTTCTTT. Its protein product is CASSYSTIQLYTEAFF.

This clone was recorded once. The V gene is TRBV6-5, the J gene TRBJ2-2; TRBD1 matches 9 bases. The V segment lost 10 bases and the J segment 2 bases; nucleotides outside the gene matches: 5. CDR3 length equals 14 residues. The germline V gene has CDR1 MNHEY and CDR2 SVGAGI. The CDR3: CATPDRGNTGELFF. The CDR3 nucleotides read TGTGCCACACCGGACAGGGGCAACACCGGGGAGCTGTTTTTT.

The chain combines TRBV7-9 with TRBJ1-6; no clear D gene. This CDR3 region has 18 residues. Per the germline V gene, CDR1 is SEHNR and CDR2 is FQNEAQ (reference sequence). V was pared by 5 bases and J by 0 bases, with 17 bases between. CDR3 nucleotides: TGTGCCAGCAGCACTACCGAGTCCCCGAGCTCCTATAATTCACCCCTCCACTTT. Residues: CASSTTESPSSYNSPLHF.

The rearrangement joins TRBV19 to TRBJ1-5, with 7 bases lining up with TRBD1. This CDR3 contains 15 residues. Trimming at V came to 8 bases and at J to 7 bases, leaving 14 bases not matched to a gene. Germline-derived CDR1 and CDR2 are LNHDA and SQIVND (reference sequence). CDR3: CASRGGTGVHQPQHF. The DNA for the CDR3 is TGTGCCAGTCGGGGGGGCACAGGGGTTCACCAGCCCCAGCATTTT.

In its sample, this clone was seen once. This chain uses TRBV6-2 or TRBV6-3 with TRBJ1-6; D may be TRBD1 (6 bases). With 0 bases removed from V and 10 bases from J, the gap between germline ends came to 16 bases. Germline-derived CDR1 and CDR2 are MNHEY and SVGEGT. The CDR3 is 16 amino acids. DNA of the CDR3: TGTGCCAGCAGTTACTCGAGTAGGGGGAAGAGCTCACCCCTCCACTTT. This codes for CASSYSSRGKSSPLHF.

V is TRBV9 and J is TRBJ2-7; 8 positions match TRBD1. CDR3 length: 17 amino acids. In germline, CDR1 is SGDLS, CDR2 YYNGEE. J gave up 6 bases and V 5 bases, and 19 bases lay outside the gene matches. CDR3 residues: CASRENPPGQERGEQYF. DNA for the CDR3: TGTGCCAGCAGGGAAAACCCCCCGGGACAGGAGCGCGGCGAGCAGTACTTC. The variable domain in full, with the rest retrieved from reference TRBV9 and TRBJ2-7, is DSGVTQTPKHLITATGQRVTLRCSPRSGDLSVYWYQQSLDQGLQFLIQYYNGEERAKGNILERFSAQQFPDLHSELNLSSLELGDSALYFCASRENPPGQERGEQYFGPGTRLTVT.

The rearrangement joins TRBV6-5 to TRBJ1-3; the D gene is possibly TRBD1 (5 bases). Trimming pared 4 bases from V and 5 bases from J, leaving 9 bases between. Germline lookup yields CDR1 MNHEY and CDR2 SVGAGI. The CDR3 contains 13 residues. The CDR3 sequence: CASSSGTRNTIYF. The CDR3, as DNA: TGTGCCAGCAGTTCCGGGACCCGAAACACCATATATTTT.

V is TRBV18 and J is TRBJ1-4; D is ambiguous. There are 16 residues in the CDR3. V was pared by 3 bases and J by 0 bases, with 11 bases between. Germline loops: CDR1 KGHSH, CDR2 LQKENI. The CDR3 DNA sequence: TGTGCCAGCTCACCGGACCGACTTGCAACTAATGAAAAACTGTTTTTT. It encodes CASSPDRLATNEKLFF.

The chain recombines TRBV30 with TRBJ1-1, with 7 bases identical to TRBD1. Germline CDR1 reads GTSNPN; CDR2 reads SVGIG (reference sequence). V lost 3 bases, J lost 1 base, and 2 bases stayed unmatched. The CDR3 spans 13 residues. This chain's CDR3 is CAWSGQANTEAFF. Written as DNA, the CDR3 is TGTGCCTGGAGCGGACAGGCGAACACTGAAGCTTTCTTT.

The chain recombines TRBV28 with TRBJ1-4; D perhaps matches TRBD1 (5 bases). V lost 8 bases, J lost 8 bases, and 15 bases lay in between. The CDR3 runs to 13 residues. CDR1 is MDHEN and CDR2 is SYDVKM in the germline V gene. The CDR3 DNA reads as TGTGCCAGCGGAGAGCAGGGAGGCGAAAAACTGTTTTTT. Translated: CASGEQGGEKLFF.

The chain is built from TRBV7-9 and TRBJ2-7, with D unclear. Trimming pared 2 bases from V and 5 bases from J, leaving 7 bases between. In germline, CDR1 is SEHNR, CDR2 FQNEAQ (reference sequence). This CDR3 comprises 12 residues. As DNA, the CDR3 is TGTGCCAGCAGCTTAAGCCAAGACGAGCAGTACTTC. Protein product: CASSLSQDEQYF.

This rearrangement joins TRBV7-3 to TRBJ1-5; the match to TRBD1 covers 7 bases. Trimming at V came to 3 bases and at J to 0 bases, leaving 11 bases not matched to a gene. Per germline, CDR1 SGHTA and CDR2 FQGTGA. This CDR3 comprises 18 residues. This CDR3 reads CASSFETGTDSSNQPQHF. The CDR3 bases are TGTGCCAGCAGCTTCGAAACCGGGACAGATAGTAGCAATCAGCCCCAGCATTTT.

This rearrangement joins TRBV6-6 to TRBJ1-5; D unclear. The CDR3 has 13 residues. V was clipped by 7 bases and J by 6 bases, with 13 bases between them. Germline-derived CDR1 and CDR2 are MNHNY and SVGAGI (reference sequence). CDR3 sequence reads: CASNNWVSQPQHF. The CDR3 DNA follows: TGTGCCAGCAACAATTGGGTCAGTCAGCCCCAGCATTTT.

Here the CDR3 reads CASSRQGNTEAFF. DNA of the CDR3: TGTGCCAGCAGTCGACAGGGGAATACTGAAGCTTTCTTT. The rearrangement uses TRBV12-3 or TRBV12-4 and TRBJ1-1, with 8 nucleotides matching TRBD1. Trimming took 5 bases from V and 5 from J; bases not matched to a gene: 4. The CDR3 has 13 residues.

The chain is built from TRBV5-1 and TRBJ2-4, with D unclear. V gave up 1 base and J gave up 7 bases, with 9 bases separating them. The CDR3 has 13 amino acids. Germline CDR1 reads SGHRS; CDR2 reads YFSETQ. CDR3 coding DNA: TGCGCCAGCAGCTTGAAGAATGCCAACATTCAGTACTTC. This encodes CASSLKNANIQYF. The full variable domain, in which reference TRBV5-1 and TRBJ2-4 provide the parts outside the CDR3, is KAGVTQTPRYLIKTRGQQVTLSCSPISGHRSVSWYQQTPGQGLQFLFEYFSETQRNKGNFPGRFSGRQFSNSRSEMNVSTLELGDSALYLCASSLKNANIQYFGAGTRLSVL.

CDR3: CASSPATGLSEGYTF. For the CDR3, the DNA is TGTGCCAGTAGCCCAGCGACCGGCCTCTCAGAGGGCTACACCTTC. The rearrangement uses TRBV19 and TRBJ1-2; D uncertain. With 6 bases removed from V and 8 bases from J, the gap between germline ends came to 22 bases. Germline V lookup: CDR1 LNHDA, CDR2 SQIVND (reference sequence). There are 15 residues in the CDR3.

The chain links TRBV19 to TRBJ2-7; 7 nucleotides agree with TRBD2. The V and J ends lost 9 bases and 5 bases, in that order; junction bases with no gene match: 10. The CDR3 covers 13 residues. CDR1 and CDR2 (germline): LNHDA, SQIVND (reference sequence). The CDR3 reads CASGPSLAHEQYF. The CDR3 region has the DNA TGTGCCAGCGGACCATCACTAGCGCACGAGCAGTACTTC. Variable domain in full (rest from reference TRBV19 and TRBJ2-7): DGGITQSPKYLFRKEGQNVTLSCEQNLNHDAMYWYRQDPGQGLRLIYYSQIVNDFQKGDIAEGYSVSREKKESFPLTVTSAQKNPTAFYLCASGPSLAHEQYFGPGTRLTVT.

The chain carries TRBV2 and TRBJ1-5, with a weak D call TRBD1 (6 bases). This CDR3 has 14 amino acids. V was shortened by 7 bases and J by 6 bases, with 16 bases between the two germline ends. The germline gives CDR1 SNHLY, CDR2 FYNNEI. CDR3 sequence (DNA): TGTGCCAGCAACGAACAGGGATCGGCTCAGCCCCAGCATTTT. Its translation is CASNEQGSAQPQHF.

The chain has TRBV19 and TRBJ2-5, with a tentative D call TRBD2 (5 bases). CDR3 length equals 13 residues. CDR1 and CDR2 from the germline V gene are LNHDA and SQIVND (reference sequence). The germline V and J ends were trimmed by 2 bases and 5 bases, with 9 bases remaining between them. For the CDR3, the DNA is TGTGCCAGTAGTATAATGGGAGTCGAGACCCAGTACTTC. This encodes CASSIMGVETQYF.

The gene calls are TRBV4-3 and TRBJ1-1; D not resolved. Germline V lookup: CDR1 LGHNA, CDR2 YSLEER. V gave up 0 bases and J gave up 0 bases, with 8 bases separating them. The CDR3 contains 15 residues. For the CDR3, the DNA is TGCGCCAGCAGCCAAGATCCGGGTATGAACACTGAAGCTTTCTTT. Its translation is CASSQDPGMNTEAFF.